The 17 T cell receptor beta chains in this list originate from one sample, sequenced in a study of cytomegalovirus exposure and HLA in healthy donors. PCR was performed using 60 Vbeta and 13 Jbeta primers. Profiling relied on immunoSEQ multiplex PCR, and the TCRdb table lists in-frame clones only, not all of them. Here the sample spans about 160,000 clones, more than 75% being singletons. The specimen sequenced was PBMCs. The receptors originated from a man between 18 and 29 years old in good health and CMV-seropositive.

V usage is TRBV2 and J usage is TRBJ2-7; weak D call: TRBD1 (5 bases). This CDR3 is 13 amino acids long. Germline V gives CDR1 SNHLY, CDR2 FYNNEI. Trimming took 8 bases from V and 3 from J, leaving 14 bases between them. This CDR3 is CASGHLLLYEQYF. CDR3 sequence (DNA): TGTGCCAGCGGACACCTCCTGCTCTACGAGCAGTACTTC. The full variable domain, completed using reference TRBV2 and TRBJ2-7, is EPEVTQTPSHQVTQMGQEVILRCVPISNHLYFYWYRQILGQKVEFLVSFYNNEISEKSEIFDDQFSVERPDGSNFTLKIRSTKLEDSAMYFCASGHLLLYEQYFGPGTRLTVT.

This clone was counted between two and nine times. The rearrangement uses TRBV7-8 and TRBJ2-3; D might be TRBD1 (6 bases). Per germline, CDR1 SGHVS and CDR2 FQNEAQ. The CDR3 covers 17 residues. Trimming removed 5 bases at V and 4 bases at J, with 22 bases between. The CDR3 region has the DNA TGTGCCAGCAGCCCCGCGGGCCGGGACAAACGCGCAGATACGCAGTATTTT. Encoded protein: CASSPAGRDKRADTQYF.

This clone occurred a few times. One junction end disagrees with the germline gene, perhaps due to a read error. The V gene is TRBV30, the J gene TRBJ2-4, with 11 positions matching TRBD2. CDR1 is GTSNPN, CDR2 SVGIG, per germline (reference sequence). The CDR3 runs to 17 residues. CDR3 in DNA: TGTGCCTGGAGTGGATTAGCGGGGGGGCAAGCCAAAAACAGTCAGTACTTC. Its protein is CAWSGLAGGQAKNSQYF.

This rearrangement joins TRBV11-2 to TRBJ2-5; no clear D gene. The CDR3 has 13 amino acids. The V gene's germline CDR1 is SGHAT and CDR2 FQNNGV. The V gene lost 3 bases and the J gene lost 1 base, with 6 bases spanning the gap. The CDR3, as DNA: TGTGCCAGCAGCTTGGCCTTCCAAGAGACCCAGTACTTC. Its protein product is CASSLAFQETQYF.

This CDR3 reads CAISAGGASNQPQHF. In nucleotides, the CDR3 is TGTGCCATCAGCGCAGGGGGCGCGAGCAATCAGCCCCAGCATTTT. V and J are TRBV10-3 and TRBJ1-5, with 8 bases fitting TRBD1. CDR1 is ENHRY and CDR2 is SYGVKD in the germline V gene. The CDR3 runs 15 residues. With V trimmed by 6 bases and J by 1 base, 5 bases remained unmatched.

The chain employs TRBV4-3 and TRBJ2-3; a possible D gene is TRBD1 (6 bases). The CDR3 loop spans 15 amino acids. V was shortened by 2 bases and J by 4 bases, with 13 bases between the two germline ends. Germline CDR1 and CDR2: LGHNA and YSLEER. The CDR3 is CASSQITGSADTQYF. In DNA, the CDR3 is TGCGCCAGCAGCCAAATCACAGGGAGTGCAGATACGCAGTATTTT.

The chain links TRBV15 to TRBJ2-7; 7 nucleotides align to TRBD2. With V trimmed by 5 bases and J by 0 bases, 4 bases remained unmatched. The CDR3 is made up of 14 amino acids. CDR1 and CDR2 (germline): LNHNV, YYDKDF (reference sequence). The DNA for the CDR3 is TGTGCCACCAGCCTCCGGACTAGCTCCTACGAGCAGTACTTC. This sequence encodes CATSLRTSSYEQYF.

This chain joins TRBV11-1 and TRBJ2-7; 8 bases match TRBD2. Looked up from germline, CDR1 is SGHAT and CDR2 is FQDESV (reference sequence). V dropped 5 bases and J dropped 0; count of bases not matched to a gene: 6. The CDR3 runs 15 residues. This CDR3 is CASSPLAGGSYEQYF. The CDR3 nucleotides are TGTGCCAGCAGCCCCTTGGCGGGGGGCTCCTACGAGCAGTACTTC. Filled out from reference TRBV11-1 and TRBJ2-7, the complete variable domain reads EAEVAQSPRYKITEKSQAVAFWCDPISGHATLYWYRQILGQGPELLVQFQDESVVDDSQLPKDRFSAERLKGVDSTLKIQPAELGDSAMYLCASSPLAGGSYEQYFGPGTRLTVT.

This clone occurred once. The gene calls are TRBV6-6 and TRBJ1-5; 9 bases are shared with TRBD1. The germline CDR1 and CDR2 sequences are MNHNY and SVGAGI (reference sequence). The V and J ends lost 2 bases and 6 bases, in that order; junction bases with no gene match: 8. The length of the CDR3 is 16 residues. CDR3 in amino acids: CASSYGRTGVGQPQHF. The DNA for the CDR3 is TGTGCCAGCAGTTACGGCAGGACAGGGGTGGGTCAGCCCCAGCATTTT.

This chain connects TRBV6-5 to TRBJ1-5, with unresolved D. Looked up from germline, CDR1 is MNHEY and CDR2 is SVGAGI. V shed 6 bases and J shed 0 bases, with 9 bases lying between them. CDR3 length: 14 amino acids. CDR3 sequence (DNA): TGTGCCAGCAGCCCCCACAGTAGCAATCAGCCCCAGCATTTT. Residues: CASSPHSSNQPQHF.

The chain has TRBV9 and TRBJ2-3; 11 positions match TRBD2. The germline CDR1 and CDR2 sequences are SGDLS and YYNGEE. The CDR3 is 18 residues long. J was trimmed by 0 bases and V by 0 bases; bases with no gene match: 6. In nucleotides, the CDR3 is TGTGCCAGCAGCGTAGGGGCTAGCGGGGGGACTAGCACAGATACGCAGTATTTT. Translated: CASSVGASGGTSTDTQYF.

The genes are TRBV7-2 and TRBJ2-7; TRBD2 matches 7 bases. CDR1 and CDR2 from the germline V gene are SGHTA and FQGNSA. This CDR3 is built from 14 residues. V was clipped by 5 bases and J by 4 bases; unmatched bases: 8. The CDR3 spells CASSGGLVLYEQYF. The CDR3, as DNA: TGTGCCAGCAGCGGAGGACTAGTTCTGTACGAGCAGTACTTC.

The chain couples TRBV29-1 to TRBJ2-7; TRBD2 matches 11 bases. The length of the CDR3 is 14 residues. Trimming at V came to 7 bases and at J to 5 bases, leaving 10 bases not matched to a gene. The germline CDR1 and CDR2 sequences are SQVTM and ANQGSEA. CDR3 coding DNA: TGCAGCGCCAGGCCTAGCGGGGGGTTCGACGAGCAGTACTTC. It is translated as CSARPSGGFDEQYF.

The rearrangement joins TRBV2 to TRBJ2-7, with TRBD2 matching over 8 bases. V trimming: 4 bases; J trimming: 5 bases; junction bases outside the gene matches: 13. The CDR3 totals 16 residues. Germline V gene lookup returns CDR1 SNHLY and CDR2 FYNNEI. The CDR3 region is CASSVSGGGYSNEQYF. CDR3 DNA: TGTGCCAGCAGTGTCAGCGGGGGCGGTTATTCGAACGAGCAGTACTTC.

The chain employs TRBV7-2 and TRBJ2-7, with TRBD2 matching over 11 bases. CDR1 and CDR2 (germline): SGHTA, FQGNSA. This CDR3 is 17 amino acids long. V lost 4 bases and J lost 2; bases outside the gene matches: 10. The CDR3 DNA is TGTGCCAGCAGCTCCCAACCCGTTAGCGGGGGGGCCTACGAGCAGTACTTC. As protein: CASSSQPVSGGAYEQYF.

This sequence joins TRBV7-2 and TRBJ2-1; 7 bases map to TRBD1. Losses at the gene ends were 3 bases for V and 5 bases for J; bases not matched to a gene: 10. The CDR3 runs to 16 residues. Per the germline V gene, CDR1 is SGHTA and CDR2 is FQGNSA. CDR3 protein: CASSFKPGQPDNEQFF. The CDR3 nucleotides read TGTGCCAGCAGCTTTAAACCGGGACAGCCCGACAATGAGCAGTTCTTC.

The chain couples TRBV4-3 to TRBJ2-2; 8 bases line up with TRBD1. Trimming at V came to 4 bases and at J to 1 base, leaving 2 bases not matched to a gene. Germline V gives CDR1 LGHNA, CDR2 YSLEER. CDR3 size: 15 residues. The CDR3 sequence is CASSPGTGNTGELFF. The CDR3, as DNA: TGCGCCAGCAGCCCCGGGACAGGGAACACCGGGGAGCTGTTTTTT.